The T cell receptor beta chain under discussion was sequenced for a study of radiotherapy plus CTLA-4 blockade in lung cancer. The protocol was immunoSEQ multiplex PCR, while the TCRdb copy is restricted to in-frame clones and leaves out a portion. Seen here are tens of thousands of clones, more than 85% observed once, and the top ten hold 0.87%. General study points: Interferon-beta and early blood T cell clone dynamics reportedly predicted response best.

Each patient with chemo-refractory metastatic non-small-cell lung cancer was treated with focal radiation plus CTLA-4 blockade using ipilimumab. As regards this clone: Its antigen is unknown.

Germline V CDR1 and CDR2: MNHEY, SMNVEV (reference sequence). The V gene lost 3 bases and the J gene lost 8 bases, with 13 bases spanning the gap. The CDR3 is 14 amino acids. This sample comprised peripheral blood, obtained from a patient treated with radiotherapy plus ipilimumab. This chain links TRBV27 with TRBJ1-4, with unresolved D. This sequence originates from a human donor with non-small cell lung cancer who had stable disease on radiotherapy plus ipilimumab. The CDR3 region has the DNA TGTGCCAGCAGTTTGGTGAACAGACGAGAAAAACTGTTTTTT. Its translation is CASSLVNRREKLFF.